This T cell receptor beta chain was identified in a study of cytomegalovirus exposure and HLA in healthy donors. Sequenced by immunoSEQ multiplex PCR; TCRdb stores in-frame clones only, minus some. In the table there are hundreds of thousands of clones, around four fifths of which are singletons. From germline, CDR1 is SNHLY and CDR2 FYNNEI. The CDR3 extends over 12 amino acids. V was cut by 6 bases and J by 16 bases, with 19 bases left in between. A few counts support this clone. The sequenced sample was PBMCs. The receptor's source is a young woman in good health and CMV-seronegative. V and J are TRBV2 and TRBJ2-1; D tentatively fits TRBD1 or TRBD2 (5 bases each). DNA of the CDR3: TGTGCCAGCAGGGTGGATGGGGACGTCGGATTCTTC. Translated: CASRVDGDVGFF.